This T cell receptor beta chain was documented in a study of T cell responses to AZD1222 COVID-19 vaccine. On the study more broadly: Analysis merged second doses at about 4 or about 12 weeks. Study-wide points: Nearly half of spike-specific TCRs reportedly go after variant regions that carry no mutations.

V was clipped by 6 bases and J by 1 base, with 11 bases between them. This CDR3 spans 14 amino acids. CDR1 and CDR2 (germline): KGHDR, SFDVKD. Remarks on this clone: Its antigen is unidentified.

Here immunoSEQ multiplex PCR was the method, and the copy in TCRdb shows in-frame clones only, minus some. This sample carries under 140,000 clones, just under 95% of them seen once, and the ten largest clones take around 7.8%. Here the sequenced sample was peripheral blood, taken on day 0 of AZD1222 vaccination. This receptor was taken from an adult in good health. The gene calls are TRBV24-1 and TRBJ2-5; D might be TRBD1 (6 bases). Here the CDR3 reads CATSLQGPQETQYF. For the CDR3, the DNA is TGTGCCACCAGTCTTCAGGGGCCCCAAGAGACCCAGTACTTC.